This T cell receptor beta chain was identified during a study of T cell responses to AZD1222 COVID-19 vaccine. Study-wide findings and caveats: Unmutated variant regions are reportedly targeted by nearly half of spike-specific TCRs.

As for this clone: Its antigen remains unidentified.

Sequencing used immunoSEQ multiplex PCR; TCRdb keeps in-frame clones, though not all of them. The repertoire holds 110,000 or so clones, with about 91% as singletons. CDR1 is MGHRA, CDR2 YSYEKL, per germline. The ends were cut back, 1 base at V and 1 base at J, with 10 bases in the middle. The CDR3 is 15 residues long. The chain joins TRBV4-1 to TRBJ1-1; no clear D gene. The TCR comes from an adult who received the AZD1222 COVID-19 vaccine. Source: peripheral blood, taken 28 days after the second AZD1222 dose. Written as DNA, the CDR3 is TGCGCCAGCAGCCAAGTAGGGCGGTGGAACACTGAAGCTTTCTTT. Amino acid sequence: CASSQVGRWNTEAFF.